A selection of T cell receptor beta chains follows, all from one sample in a study of cytomegalovirus exposure and HLA in healthy donors. Libraries were prepared by immunoSEQ multiplex PCR; TCRdb keeps only in-frame clonotypes and omits some of them. The table has 130,000 to 150,000 clones, roughly 66% seen once; the top ten hold 1.6%. The sequencing sample was made of PBMCs. The receptors stem from a woman aged 18-29 years in good health and CMV-seronegative. CDR3s include the opening cysteine and the closing phenylalanine or tryptophan. The D gene is left open where the match is weak. Part of the rows lack a size; the others show once, few, many or a class for expanded clones.

>.|TRBV5-6|TRBD1|TRBJ2-5
CASSPGQASSQETQYF
TGTGCCAGCAGCCCAGGACAGGCGTCTTCTCAAGAGACCCAGTACTTC
>.|TRBV5-6|.|TRBJ2-3
CASSRGSSASTDTQYF
TGTGCCAGCAGCCGAGGGTCGAGTGCTAGCACAGATACGCAGTATTTT
>few|TRBV28|TRBD1|TRBJ2-7
CATTGASYEQYF
TGTGCCACGACAGGGGCCTCCTACGAGCAGTACTTC
>.|TRBV7-6|.|TRBJ2-5
CASSGGTHEETQYF
TGTGCCAGCAGCGGTGGGACACACGAAGAGACCCAGTACTTC
>.|TRBV7-2|.|TRBJ1-2
CASSVGQRTVYGYTF
TGTGCCAGCAGTGTAGGCCAGCGGACAGTCTATGGCTACACCTTC
>.|TRBV6-1|.|TRBJ1-1
CASSRQARLNTEAFF
TGTGCCAGCAGTAGACAGGCAAGGTTGAACACTGAAGCTTTCTTT
>.|TRBV27|TRBD1|TRBJ2-7
CASSQGQGLYEQYF
TGTGCCAGCAGTCAAGGACAGGGGCTCTACGAGCAGTACTTC
>.|TRBV19|.|TRBJ1-2
CASSRPGEYYGYTF
TGTGCCAGTAGTCGTCCGGGAGAGTACTATGGCTACACCTTC
>.|TRBV27|TRBD1|TRBJ1-4
CASTRTGGSEKLFF
TGTGCCAGCACCCGGACAGGTGGAAGTGAAAAACTGTTTTTT
>.|TRBV7-2|.|TRBJ1-4
CASSLPGSLNEKLFF
TGTGCCAGCAGCTTACCCGGGTCCCTCAATGAAAAACTGTTTTTT
>.|TRBV5-1|.|TRBJ2-2
CASSLLGEAGELFF
TGCGCCAGCAGCTTATTAGGGGAGGCCGGGGAGCTGTTTTTT
>.|TRBV27|TRBD2|TRBJ2-1
CATDSGSHHNEQFF
TGTGCCACGGATAGCGGGAGTCACCACAATGAGCAGTTCTTC
>once|TRBV9|TRBD1|TRBJ2-2
CASSVDLTGGTIDGELFF
TGTGCCAGCAGCGTAGATTTGACAGGGGGGACTATCGACGGGGAGCTGTTTTTT
>.|TRBV2|.|TRBJ2-5
CASSEQGQETQYF
TGTGCCAGCAGTGAACAGGGACAAGAGACCCAGTACTTC
>.|TRBV5-4|TRBD1|TRBJ1-2
CASSFGMDRGRRGYTF
TGTGCCAGCAGCTTTGGAATGGACAGGGGGCGGCGGGGCTACACCTTC
>.|TRBV28|TRBD1|TRBJ1-1
CASSLFRDRNTEAFF
TGTGCCAGCAGTCTCTTCCGGGACAGGAACACTGAAGCTTTCTTT
>.|TRBV27|.|TRBJ2-7
CASSSGVGIAGSYEQYF
TGTGCCAGCAGTTCAGGGGTGGGAATAGCGGGCTCCTACGAGCAGTACTTC
>.|TRBV5-8|.|TRBJ2-2
CASSLVGTGELFF
TGTGCCAGCAGCTTGGTCGGGACCGGGGAGCTGTTTTTT
>few|TRBV7-3|.|TRBJ2-5
CASSLQGYETQYF
TGTGCCAGCAGCCTCCAGGGGTATGAGACCCAGTACTTC
>few|TRBV7-2|.|TRBJ2-3
CASRGGDTQYF
TGTGCCAGCAGAGGGGGAGATACGCAGTATTTT
>once|TRBV6-6|.|TRBJ1-1
CASGGVRNTEAFF
TGTGCCAGCGGGGGGGTTAGGAACACTGAAGCTTTCTTT
>.|TRBV7-2|.|TRBJ1-5
CASSFLGSQDQPQHF
TGTGCCAGCAGCTTTTTGGGGTCACAGGATCAGCCCCAGCATTTT
>.|TRBV27|.|TRBJ1-1
CASSYVAAQGTEAFF
TGTGCCAGCAGTTACGTGGCAGCCCAGGGCACTGAAGCTTTCTTT
>.|TRBV27|.|TRBJ2-1
CASSQGQFPYNEQFF
TGTGCCAGCAGCCAAGGACAGTTTCCGTACAATGAGCAGTTCTTC
>few|TRBV29-1|.|TRBJ2-1
CSVEGQGPKGSYNEQFF
TGCAGCGTTGAAGGGCAGGGGCCCAAGGGTTCCTACAATGAGCAGTTCTTC
>.|TRBV6-1|TRBD1|TRBJ1-1
CASRETGAGTEAFF
TGTGCCAGCAGGGAGACAGGGGCCGGCACTGAAGCTTTCTTT
>.|TRBV6-1|.|TRBJ1-5
CASTYSYQPQHF
TGTGCCAGCACTTACAGTTATCAGCCCCAGCATTTT
>few|TRBV4-2|.|TRBJ1-6
CASSQGEGGSPLHF
TGTGCCAGCAGCCAAGGGGAAGGGGGTTCACCCCTCCACTTT
>few|TRBV5-1|.|TRBJ1-5
CASSFGGAEENQPQHF
TGCGCCAGCAGCTTCGGAGGGGCGGAAGAAAATCAGCCCCAGCATTTT
>few|TRBV5-6|.|TRBJ1-1
CASSTGNTEAFF
TGTGCCAGCAGTACAGGGAACACTGAAGCTTTCTTT
>.|TRBV19|TRBD2|TRBJ2-1
CASSPSSGSSYNEQFF
TGTGCCAGTAGTCCCTCCAGCGGGAGCTCCTACAATGAGCAGTTCTTC
>few|TRBV10-3|TRBD2|TRBJ2-3
CAISDSSGSTDTQYF
TGTGCCATCAGTGATTCTAGCGGGAGCACAGATACGCAGTATTTT